This T cell receptor (beta chain) emerged from a study of post-analysis software for immune sequencing data. Study overall: Included courses were relapsing-remitting and secondary progressive multiple sclerosis; progressive-relapsing multiple sclerosis was also included. Study-wide findings and caveats: Strong co-clustering by F measure was evident for samples that had been prepared in the same batch. Multiple sclerosis patients showed significantly lower normalized Chao1 diversity than controls did.

Libraries were made from TCR beta cDNA, and they carried unique molecular identifiers. The source material, 1 to 10 million T cells, gave rise to 500,000 or so cDNA molecules. One entry per CDR3 protein results from TCRdb running MiXCR on the PCR reads. Among 250,000 to 300,000 distinct CDR3 sequences listed, 36% were seen once. This clonotype was observed a handful of times. Its antigen is unidentified. The source material was blood. The TCR comes from a girl aged 10 to 17 with multiple sclerosis.

In nucleotides, the CDR3 is TGCGCCAGCAGCTGGAAACTGGGGGCCTCTGGAAACACCATATATTTT. Its protein is CASSWKLGASGNTIYF. The chain combines TRBV5-1 with TRBJ1-3, with D maybe TRBD1 (6 bases). V was pared by 3 bases and J by 0 bases, with 13 bases between. The CDR3 extends over 16 amino acids. CDR1 is SGHRS and CDR2 is YFSETQ in the germline V gene.